The T cell receptor beta chain described here comes from a study of tumor-infiltrating lymphocytes in primary liver carcinoma. CDR1 is MNHEY and CDR2 is SVGEGT in the germline V gene. Trimming removed 2 bases at V and 7 bases at J, with 8 bases between. The CDR3 length is 12 residues. They got blood RNA out of unsorted whole blood and also pulled out germline DNA. From 450 to 550 ng total RNA, TCR beta cDNA was generated with a primer in the constant region. Slightly modified ARM-PCR, run as three nested multiplex PCR rounds, produced the TCR beta libraries. TRBV1-TRBV30 forward primers and a C-beta reverse primer were used in the first two PCR rounds, which each ran for around 11 cycles. TCRdb redid the calling of the multiplex PCR reads with MiXCR, one entry per CDR3 protein. The table records over 250,000 distinct CDR3 sequences, 58% of them present only once.

V and J are TRBV6-2 or TRBV6-3 and TRBJ1-1; D might be TRBD1 (5 bases). This receptor was taken from a woman in her 30s with primary liver carcinoma and hepatitis B virus infection. What was sequenced was peripheral blood. The CDR3 sequence: CASSYGASEAFF. The CDR3 bases are TGTGCCAGCAGTTACGGGGCAAGTGAAGCTTTCTTT.